A selection of T cell receptor beta chains follows, all from one sample in a study of cytomegalovirus exposure and HLA in healthy donors. The assay was immunoSEQ multiplex PCR, and TCRdb's table has in-frame clones only and misses some. Of approximately 210,000 clones detected, about 76% appear once; the ten largest clones hold 1.6%. Sequenced: PBMCs. The origin of the receptors is a woman in her 50s in good health and CMV-seronegative. The CDR3 runs from the conserved cysteine through the conserved F or W. Fields, in order: clone size, J gene, V gene, D gene, CDR3 protein, CDR3 DNA. D genes are given only for firm matches. Only part of the rows carry a size: once, few, many, or a class if the clone is expanded.

- TRBJ1-1 TRBV28 - CASSLIQGSTEAFF TGTGCCAGCAGTTTAATTCAGGGGTCCACTGAAGCTTTCTTT
- TRBJ2-3 TRBV13 TRBD2 CASSPGRRREGTYTQYF TGTGCCAGCAGCCCGGGACGACGTCGGGAGGGCACGTATACGCAGTATTTT
- TRBJ2-7 TRBV6-1 TRBD1 CASSPLPGGRYEQYF TGTGCCAGCAGTCCCCTCCCAGGGGGTCGGTACGAGCAGTACTTC
few TRBJ2-2 TRBV25-1 - CASSDRVFGSGELFF TGTGCCAGCAGTGACCGGGTTTTCGGATCCGGGGAGCTGTTTTTT
- TRBJ2-5 TRBV28 TRBD2 CASSFVGLAEETQYF TGTGCCAGCAGTTTCGTGGGACTAGCAGAAGAGACCCAGTACTTC
- TRBJ1-5 TRBV4-3 TRBD1 CASSLRTGNDQPQHF TGCGCCAGCAGCCTACGGACAGGGAACGATCAGCCCCAGCATTTT
- TRBJ2-3 TRBV14 TRBD1 CASSQHRGKISTDTQYF TGTGCCAGCAGCCAACACAGGGGGAAAATTAGCACAGATACGCAGTATTTT
- TRBJ1-4 TRBV29-1 TRBD1 CSAGQGAVEKLFF TGCAGCGCTGGACAGGGGGCAGTTGAAAAACTGTTTTTT
- TRBJ2-3 TRBV21-1 - CASMEGGPQYF TGTGCCAGCATGGAAGGGGGCCCGCAGTATTTT
- TRBJ1-2 TRBV20-1 - CSARGAGGYTF TGCAGTGCTAGGGGGGCTGGTGGCTACACCTTC
once TRBJ2-3 TRBV29-1 - CSVDARGADTQYF TGCAGCGTGGATGCCCGGGGTGCAGATACGCAGTATTTT
- TRBJ2-3 TRBV4-1 TRBD2 CASSHPWGAGVEDTQYF TGCGCCAGCAGCCACCCCTGGGGAGCGGGAGTTGAAGATACGCAGTATTTT
- TRBJ2-1 TRBV7-9 TRBD2 CASSTGTRTDEQFF TGTGCCAGCAGTACCGGGACTAGAACGGATGAGCAGTTCTTC
- TRBJ1-6 TRBV12-1 - CASSLAIGQGARYSPLHF TGTGCCAGCAGCTTAGCTATAGGACAGGGGGCCCGCTATTCACCCCTCCACTTT
once TRBJ2-6 TRBV5-8 - CASSSGTPALSGANVLTF TGTGCCAGCAGCTCCGGGACACCCGCTCTCTCTGGGGCCAACGTCCTGACTTTC
- TRBJ2-6 TRBV4-1 - CASSQVRESSGANVLTF TGCGCCAGCAGCCAAGTGAGGGAGTCCTCTGGGGCCAACGTCCTGACTTTC
- TRBJ2-7 TRBV9 - CASSVFAVGGEQYF TGTGCCAGCAGCGTATTCGCCGTTGGAGGGGAGCAGTACTTC
- TRBJ1-5 TRBV6-5 - CASQGWWDQLQHF TGTGCCAGCCAGGGTTGGTGGGATCAGCTCCAGCATTTT
once TRBJ2-3 TRBV19 TRBD1 CASSIRQGSLDTQYF TGTGCCAGTAGTATTAGACAGGGTTCCCTGGATACGCAGTATTTT
- TRBJ1-5 TRBV12-5 TRBD1 CASGLAGQGMWVSNQPQHF TGTGCTAGTGGTTTGGCGGGACAGGGGATGTGGGTTAGCAATCAGCCCCAGCATTTT
- TRBJ1-1 TRBV9 - CASSVAEHMNTEAFF TGTGCCAGCAGCGTAGCGGAGCATATGAACACTGAAGCTTTCTTT
- TRBJ1-2 TRBV2 - CASSVTADYGYTF TGTGCCAGCAGTGTAACAGCAGACTATGGCTACACCTTC
- TRBJ2-1 TRBV7-8 TRBD2 CASSAGLAGGHEQFF TGTGCCAGCAGCGCCGGACTAGCGGGGGGGCATGAGCAGTTCTTC
- TRBJ1-5 TRBV19 TRBD1 CASRATGESQPQHF TGTGCCAGTAGGGCGACAGGGGAGAGTCAGCCCCAGCATTTT
- TRBJ2-3 TRBV4-3 - CASSQDPGGPTDTQYF TGCGCCAGCAGCCAAGATCCGGGGGGCCCCACAGATACGCAGTATTTT
- TRBJ2-5 TRBV6-6 TRBD2 CASRGTSGQETQYF TGTGCCAGCAGAGGGACTAGTGGACAAGAGACCCAGTACTTC
- TRBJ2-1 TRBV27 - CASSKVGASGIYNEQFF TGTGCCAGCAGTAAAGTGGGGGCTAGCGGAATCTACAATGAGCAGTTCTTC
- TRBJ2-1 TRBV5-6 - CASSWGAGVRNEQFF TGTGCCAGCAGCTGGGGGGCGGGAGTGAGGAATGAGCAGTTCTTC
few TRBJ1-5 TRBV2 - CASRKGQPQHF TGTGCCAGCAGAAAGGGGCAGCCCCAGCATTTT
- TRBJ2-7 TRBV30 TRBD2 CAWSRGGARSYEQYF TGTGCCTGGAGTCGGGGGGGGGCGAGATCCTACGAGCAGTACTTC
- TRBJ1-3 TRBV7-9 - CSSSLVQNAGNTIYF TGTTCCAGCAGCTTAGTTCAGAACGCTGGAAACACCATATATTTT
- TRBJ2-5 TRBV28 TRBD2 CASSYTSGLGETQYF TGTGCCAGCAGTTATACTAGCGGGCTGGGGGAGACCCAGTACTTC
once TRBJ2-3 TRBV19 TRBD2 CASRNLAGGLATQYF TGTGCCAGTAGGAACCTAGCGGGGGGGCTCGCTACGCAGTATTTT
- TRBJ2-3 TRBV15 - CATSRGGGTPDTQYF TGTGCCACCAGCAGAGGTGGAGGTACCCCAGATACGCAGTATTTT
- TRBJ2-3 TRBV7-9 - CASSWRASGRDTQYF TGTGCCAGCAGCTGGCGGGCCTCCGGGCGAGATACGCAGTATTTT
- TRBJ2-6 TRBV29-1 - CSVPRRGGANVLTF TGCAGCGTCCCTCGTCGCGGAGGGGCCAACGTCCTGACTTTC